Listed here are 8 T cell receptor beta chains from one sample, sequenced in a study of siplizumab effects on memory and regulatory T cells. The protocol was immunoSEQ multiplex PCR, while the TCRdb copy is restricted to in-frame clones and leaves out a portion. The sample consists of 9,700 or so clones, around 40% of them appearing once. The authors cocultured the mixed lymphocyte reaction cells at 37 degrees C for about six days. These TCRs' antigens remain unknown. The material sequenced was CFSE-low (dividing) CD4+ T cells sorted from an allogeneic mixed lymphocyte reaction. Receptors originate from a human donor in good health; the cells came from an allogeneic mixed lymphocyte reaction.

This clone is medium-sized by share. This chain connects TRBV6-5 to TRBJ1-2, with D perhaps TRBD1 (5 bases). The CDR3 has 13 residues. V was clipped by 8 bases and J by 0 bases, with 10 bases between them. Germline V CDR1 and CDR2: MNHEY, SVGAGI. CDR3 nucleotides: TGTGCCAGCCGAAGGGACGCTAACTATGGCTACACCTTC. Amino acid sequence: CASRRDANYGYTF.

This clone has just a few counts. The chain has TRBV28 and TRBJ2-2, with TRBD2 identical over 13 bases. This CDR3 region has 16 residues. The J segment lost 3 bases and the V segment lost 8 bases, leaving 6 bases of the junction unmatched. Germline V gene sequence: CDR1 MDHEN, CDR2 SYDVKM. The CDR3 loop is CASGGLAGLYTGELFF. DNA for the CDR3: TGTGCCAGCGGGGGACTAGCGGGACTCTACACCGGGGAGCTGTTTTTT.

This clone rates as medium-sized (0.01 to 0.1%). The V gene is TRBV19, the J gene TRBJ2-1; D not certain. The CDR3 is made up of 13 amino acids. Trimming cost V 3 bases and J 6 bases, with 9 bases left between them. Germline-derived CDR1 and CDR2 are LNHDA and SQIVND (reference sequence). The CDR3 sequence is CASSIGNSNEQFF. CDR3 in DNA: TGTGCCAGTAGTATCGGTAACAGCAATGAGCAGTTCTTC.

This chain uses TRBV6-5 with TRBJ2-1; TRBD2 matches 8 bases. Per germline, CDR1 MNHEY and CDR2 SVGAGI. CDR3 length: 15 amino acids. The trim removed 6 bases at V and 7 bases at J, leaving 11 bases unmatched. The CDR3 bases are TGTGCCAGCAGCCGGGAAGGACTAGCTGGGAATGAGCAGTTCTTC. It encodes CASSREGLAGNEQFF.

This clone was counted between two and nine times. This chain connects TRBV5-6 to TRBJ2-7; 9 bases are shared with TRBD2. Germline lookup yields CDR1 SGHDT and CDR2 YYEEEE. The CDR3 spans 15 residues. Unmatched junction bases numbered 8, after V lost 5 bases and J lost 2 bases. The CDR3 loop reads CASRLRTSATYEQYF. The CDR3 DNA follows: TGTGCCAGCAGACTTAGGACTAGCGCAACCTACGAGCAGTACTTC.

There are a few counts of this clone. The gene calls are TRBV19 and TRBJ1-1; a weak D match, TRBD1 (5 bases). V lost 7 bases and J 6 bases, leaving 18 bases between the germline ends. The CDR3 runs to 14 residues. Germline-derived CDR1 and CDR2 are LNHDA and SQIVND (reference sequence). CDR3 bases: TGTGCCAGTAAAGTCGGCAGGGCTCGCTCTGAAGCTTTCTTT. Protein sequence: CASKVGRARSEAFF.

There are a few counts of this clone. The chain uses TRBV27 and TRBJ1-2; D not certain. The V end lost 3 bases, the J end lost 0 bases, and 5 bases lay between the germline ends. Germline CDR1 MNHEY, CDR2 SMNVEV (reference sequence). This CDR3 region has 13 residues. This CDR3 is CASSFRANYGYTF. The CDR3 DNA follows: TGTGCCAGCAGTTTCCGGGCTAACTATGGCTACACCTTC.

This clone was seen more than once but under ten times. The gene calls are TRBV29-1 and TRBJ2-5, with TRBD1 matching over 11 bases. The CDR3 covers 13 residues. Germline CDR1 SQVTM, CDR2 ANQGSEA. Trimming took 0 bases from V and 7 from J; bases not matched to a gene: 1. As DNA, the CDR3 is TGCAGCGTTGAAGAGGGACAGGGGGTGACCCAGTACTTC. As protein: CSVEEGQGVTQYF.